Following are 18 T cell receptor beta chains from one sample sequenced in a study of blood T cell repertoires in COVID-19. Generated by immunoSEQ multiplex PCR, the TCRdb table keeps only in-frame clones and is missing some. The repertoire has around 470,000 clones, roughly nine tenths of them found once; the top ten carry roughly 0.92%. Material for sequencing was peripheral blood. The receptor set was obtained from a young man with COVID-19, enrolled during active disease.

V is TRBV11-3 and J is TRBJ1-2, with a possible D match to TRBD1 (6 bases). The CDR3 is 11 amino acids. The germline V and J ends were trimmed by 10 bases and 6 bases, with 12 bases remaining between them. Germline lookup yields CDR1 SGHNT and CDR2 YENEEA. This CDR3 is CATDRIHGYTF. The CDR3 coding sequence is TGTGCCACAGACAGGATCCATGGCTACACCTTC. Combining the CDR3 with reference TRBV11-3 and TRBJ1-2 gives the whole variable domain EAGVVQSPRYKIIEKKQPVAFWCNPISGHNTLYWYLQNLGQGPELLIRYENEEAVDDSQLPKDRFSAERLKGVDSTLKIQPAELGDSAVYLCATDRIHGYTFGSGTRLTVV.

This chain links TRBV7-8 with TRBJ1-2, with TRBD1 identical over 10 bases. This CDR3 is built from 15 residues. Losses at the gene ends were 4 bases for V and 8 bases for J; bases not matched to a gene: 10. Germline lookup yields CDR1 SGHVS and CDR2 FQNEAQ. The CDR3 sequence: CASSSSPGTGDGYTF. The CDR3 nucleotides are TGTGCCAGCAGCTCCTCCCCCGGGACAGGGGACGGCTACACCTTC.

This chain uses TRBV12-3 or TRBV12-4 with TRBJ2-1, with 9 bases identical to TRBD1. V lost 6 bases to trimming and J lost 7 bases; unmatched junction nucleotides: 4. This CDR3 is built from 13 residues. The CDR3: CASRQGAGNEQFF. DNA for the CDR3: TGTGCCAGCAGACAGGGGGCAGGGAATGAGCAGTTCTTC.

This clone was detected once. CDR3 DNA sequence: TGTGCCAGCAGCTTGGCGGGGGTAAGGGCCCAGTACTTC. Translation gives CASSLAGVRAQYF. The chain couples TRBV5-4 to TRBJ2-5; D possibly corresponds to TRBD2 (6 bases). The germline V gene has CDR1 SGHNT and CDR2 YYREEE (reference sequence). This CDR3 is built from 13 residues. With 0 bases removed from V and 9 bases from J, the gap between germline ends came to 12 bases.

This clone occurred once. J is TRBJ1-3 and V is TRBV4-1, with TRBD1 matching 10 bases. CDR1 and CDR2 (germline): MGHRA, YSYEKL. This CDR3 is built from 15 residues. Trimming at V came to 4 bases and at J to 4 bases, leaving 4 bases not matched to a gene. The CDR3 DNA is TGCGCCAGCAGCCTCGACAGGGGGCCCGGAAACACCATATATTTT. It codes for CASSLDRGPGNTIYF.

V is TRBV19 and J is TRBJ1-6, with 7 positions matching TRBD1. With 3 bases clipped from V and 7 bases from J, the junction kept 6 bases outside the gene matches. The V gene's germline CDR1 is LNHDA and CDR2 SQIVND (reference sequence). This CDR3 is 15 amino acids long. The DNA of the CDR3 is TGTGCCAGTAGTATCGGATCGGGACAGAATTCACCCCTCCACTTT. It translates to CASSIGSGQNSPLHF. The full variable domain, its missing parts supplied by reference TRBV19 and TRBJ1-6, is DGGITQSPKYLFRKEGQNVTLSCEQNLNHDAMYWYRQDPGQGLRLIYYSQIVNDFQKGDIAEGYSVSREKKESFPLTVTSAQKNPTAFYLCASSIGSGQNSPLHFGNGTRLTVT.

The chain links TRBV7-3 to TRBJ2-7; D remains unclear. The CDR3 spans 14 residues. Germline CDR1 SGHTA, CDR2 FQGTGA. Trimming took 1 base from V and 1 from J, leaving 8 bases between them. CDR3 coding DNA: TGTGCCAGCAGCTTAATACGGGTATCCTACGAGCAGTACTTC. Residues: CASSLIRVSYEQYF.

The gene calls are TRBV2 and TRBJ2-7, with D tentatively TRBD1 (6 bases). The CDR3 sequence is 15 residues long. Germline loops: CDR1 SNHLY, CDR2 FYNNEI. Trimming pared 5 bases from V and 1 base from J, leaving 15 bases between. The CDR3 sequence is CASSNLLTGSYEQYF. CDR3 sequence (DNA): TGTGCCAGCAGTAATTTACTGACAGGTTCCTACGAGCAGTACTTC.

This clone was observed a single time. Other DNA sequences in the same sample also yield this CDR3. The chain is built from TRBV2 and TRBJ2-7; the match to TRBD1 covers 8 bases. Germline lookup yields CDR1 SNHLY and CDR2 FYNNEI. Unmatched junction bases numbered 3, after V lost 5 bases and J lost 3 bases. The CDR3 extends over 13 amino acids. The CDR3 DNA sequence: TGTGCCAGCAGTCCCGACAGGGGCTACGAGCAGTACTTC. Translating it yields CASSPDRGYEQYF.

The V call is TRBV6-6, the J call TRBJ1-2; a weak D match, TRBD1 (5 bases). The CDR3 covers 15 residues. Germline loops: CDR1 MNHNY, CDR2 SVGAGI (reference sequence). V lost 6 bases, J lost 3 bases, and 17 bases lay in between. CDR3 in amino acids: CASRPRPDIDYGYTF. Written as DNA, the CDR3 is TGTGCCAGCAGGCCCAGGCCGGACATCGACTATGGCTACACCTTC.

CDR3 residues: CASREGHDTQYF. CDR3 DNA sequence: TGCGCCAGCAGGGAGGGTCACGATACGCAGTATTTT. This chain joins TRBV5-1 and TRBJ2-3; D is perhaps TRBD2 (6 bases). V shed 5 bases and J shed 6 bases, with 10 bases lying between them. The CDR3 runs 12 residues. Germline V CDR1 and CDR2: SGHRS, YFSETQ.

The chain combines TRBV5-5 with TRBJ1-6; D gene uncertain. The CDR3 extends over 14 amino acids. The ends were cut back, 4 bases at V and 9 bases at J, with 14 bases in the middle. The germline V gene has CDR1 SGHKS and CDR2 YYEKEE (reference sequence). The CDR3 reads CASSGSQLTSPLHF. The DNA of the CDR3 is TGTGCCAGCAGCGGTAGTCAATTAACTTCACCCCTCCACTTT.

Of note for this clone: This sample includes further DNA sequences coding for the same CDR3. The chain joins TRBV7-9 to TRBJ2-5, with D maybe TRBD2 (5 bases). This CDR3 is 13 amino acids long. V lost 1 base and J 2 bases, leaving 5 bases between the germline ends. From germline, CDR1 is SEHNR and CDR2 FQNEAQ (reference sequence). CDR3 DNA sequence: TGTGCCAGCAGCTTAGGAGGGCAAGAGACCCAGTACTTC. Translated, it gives CASSLGGQETQYF.

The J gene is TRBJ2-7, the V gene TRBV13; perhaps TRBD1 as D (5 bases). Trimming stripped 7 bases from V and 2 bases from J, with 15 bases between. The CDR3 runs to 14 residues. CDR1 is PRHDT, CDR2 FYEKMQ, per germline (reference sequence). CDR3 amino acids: CASNPPGLPYEQYF. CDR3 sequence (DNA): TGTGCCAGCAACCCGCCAGGGCTCCCCTACGAGCAGTACTTC. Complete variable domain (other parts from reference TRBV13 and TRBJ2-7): AAGVIQSPRHLIKEKRETATLKCYPIPRHDTVYWYQQGPGQDPQFLISFYEKMQSDKGSIPDRFSAQQFSDYHSELNMSSLELGDSALYFCASNPPGLPYEQYFGPGTRLTVT.

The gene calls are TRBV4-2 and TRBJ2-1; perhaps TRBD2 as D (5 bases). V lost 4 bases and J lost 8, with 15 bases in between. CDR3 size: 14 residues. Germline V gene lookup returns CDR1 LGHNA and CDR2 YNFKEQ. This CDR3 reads CASSPSLIAHEQFF. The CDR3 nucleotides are TGTGCCAGCAGCCCTTCCCTAATAGCGCATGAGCAGTTCTTC.

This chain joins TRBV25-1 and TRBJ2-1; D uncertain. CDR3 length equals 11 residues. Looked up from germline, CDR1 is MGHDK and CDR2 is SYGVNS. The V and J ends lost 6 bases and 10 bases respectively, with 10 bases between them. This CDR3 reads CASSPAREQFF. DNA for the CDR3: TGTGCCAGCAGCCCAGCGAGGGAGCAGTTCTTC.

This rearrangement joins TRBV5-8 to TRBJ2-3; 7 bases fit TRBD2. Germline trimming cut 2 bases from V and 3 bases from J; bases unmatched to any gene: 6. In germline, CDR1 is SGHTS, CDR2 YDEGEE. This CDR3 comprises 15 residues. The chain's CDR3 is CASSFGQGGTDTQYF. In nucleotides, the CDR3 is TGTGCCAGCAGCTTTGGTCAGGGAGGGACAGATACGCAGTATTTT.

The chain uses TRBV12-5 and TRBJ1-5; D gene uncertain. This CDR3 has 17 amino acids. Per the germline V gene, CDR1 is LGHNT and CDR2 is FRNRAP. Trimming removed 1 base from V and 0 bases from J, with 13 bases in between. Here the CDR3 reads CASGLEFQIFSNQPQHF. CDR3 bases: TGTGCTAGTGGTTTGGAGTTCCAGATATTTAGCAATCAGCCCCAGCATTTT.